This T cell receptor (beta chain) was found in a study of blood T cell repertoires in COVID-19. With 2 bases removed from V and 7 bases from J, the gap between germline ends came to 15 bases. Germline V gene lookup returns CDR1 LGHDT and CDR2 YNNKEL (reference sequence). The CDR3 totals 15 residues. Profiled with immunoSEQ multiplex PCR; TCRdb holds only in-frame clones, not every one. The repertoire has almost 65,000 clones, about 90% of them found once; the top ten carry around two fifths. The source material was peripheral blood. The sequence came from a woman aged 55-75 years with COVID-19, enrolled during active disease. This sequence joins TRBV3-1 (or the pseudogene TRBV3-2) and TRBJ2-1, with D possibly being TRBD1 (5 bases). CDR3 DNA: TGTGCCAGCAGCCAAAATCAGGGCTCATTAAATGAGCAGTTCTTC. Translation gives CASSQNQGSLNEQFF.